The source of this TCR beta chain is a study of technical replicates of blood from several donors. Trimming took off 2 bases at V and 12 bases at J, with 10 bases between the two ends. Germline V gene lookup returns CDR1 SGHTA and CDR2 FQGNSA. The length of the CDR3 is 12 residues. Produced via immunoSEQ multiplex PCR; TCRdb's table is partial and in-frame only. The sample shows 60,000 to 85,000 clones, around 97% of them seen only once. The clonotype originates from a human donor in good health. V and J are TRBV7-2 and TRBJ1-4; D remains ambiguous. The sequencing input was T cells isolated from PBMCs. The CDR3 DNA reads TGTGCCAGCAGCTTAACGGTGAATGAACTGTTTTTT. The encoded protein is CASSLTVNELFF. Using reference TRBV7-2 and TRBJ1-4 for the parts outside the CDR3, the full variable domain is GAGVSQSPSNKVTEKGKDVELRCDPISGHTALYWYRQSLGQGLEFLIYFQGNSAPDKSGLPSDRFSAERTGGSVSTLTIQRTQQEDSAVYLCASSLTVNELFFGSGTQLSVL.